The rows below give T cell receptor beta chains drawn from one sample of a study of blood T cell repertoires in COVID-19. TCRdb keeps only in-frame clones here, not all; method: immunoSEQ multiplex PCR. Here the sample spans over 250,000 clones, 85% being singletons. The sequenced sample was peripheral blood. The receptors were sampled from a human donor in a cohort sampled during active COVID-19. Each CDR3 is given without its conserved first and last residue. The order of the fields is J gene, V gene, CDR3 protein.

TRBJ2-7,TRBV28,ASSWTSVEQY
TRBJ2-2,TRBV12-3/TRBV12-4,ASSPQNTGELF
TRBJ2-5,TRBV9,ASSLGLAGYQETQY
TRBJ2-7,TRBV27,ASSLSPLPVGEQY
TRBJ1-4,TRBV11-3,ASSLLRDRGDKNEKLF
TRBJ2-1,TRBV28,ASRGSGRYNEQF
TRBJ2-2,TRBV10-3,AIRPQGATGELF
TRBJ2-5,TRBV19,ASRSTGQETQY
TRBJ2-2,TRBV6-5,ASGVGLSTGELF
TRBJ2-1,TRBV12-3/TRBV12-4,ATSPGANNEQF
TRBJ1-1,TRBV10-3,AISEGGRVNTEAF
TRBJ2-2,TRBV9,ASSALPTGELF
TRBJ2-1,TRBV30,AGTSLTSYNEQF
TRBJ1-6,TRBV15,ATSWTPVNSPLH
TRBJ1-1,TRBV20-1,SALGGRRAF
TRBJ1-5,TRBV7-9,ASSSGQGQQPQH
TRBJ1-2,TRBV11-2,ASSLAGAVEGYT
TRBJ2-7,TRBV5-5,ASSLTGSPYEQY
TRBJ1-6,TRBV6-2/TRBV6-3,ASSLRTYLH
TRBJ1-5,TRBV27,ASSLSVGTLNQPQH
TRBJ1-1,TRBV11-2,ASSTQDGTATEAF
TRBJ2-1,TRBV11-2,ASSPLTSGRREQF
TRBJ2-4,TRBV5-1,ASSLSASGWGKNIQY
TRBJ1-1,TRBV12-3/TRBV12-4,ASSFRGAF
TRBJ2-7,TRBV30,AWSVLNNYEQY
TRBJ2-7,TRBV10-3,AISESMVGSYEQY